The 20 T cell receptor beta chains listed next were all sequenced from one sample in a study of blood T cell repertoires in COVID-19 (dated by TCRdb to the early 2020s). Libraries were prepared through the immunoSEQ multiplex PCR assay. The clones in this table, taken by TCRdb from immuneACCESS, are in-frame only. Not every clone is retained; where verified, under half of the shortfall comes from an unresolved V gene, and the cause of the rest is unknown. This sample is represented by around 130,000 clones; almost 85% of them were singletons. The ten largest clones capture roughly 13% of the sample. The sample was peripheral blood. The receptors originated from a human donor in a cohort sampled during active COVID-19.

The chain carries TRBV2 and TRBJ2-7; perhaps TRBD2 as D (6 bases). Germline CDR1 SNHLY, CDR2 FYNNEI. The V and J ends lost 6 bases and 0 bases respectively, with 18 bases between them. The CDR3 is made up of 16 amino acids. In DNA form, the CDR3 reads TGTGCCAGCAGCCAGGGACGGACGGAGGGCTCCTACGAGCAGTACTTC. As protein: CASSQGRTEGSYEQYF.

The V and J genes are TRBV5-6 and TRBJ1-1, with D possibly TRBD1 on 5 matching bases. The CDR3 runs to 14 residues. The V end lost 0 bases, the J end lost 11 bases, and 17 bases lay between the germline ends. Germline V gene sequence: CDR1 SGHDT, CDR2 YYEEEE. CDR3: CASSLGQRGRQAFF. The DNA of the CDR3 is TGTGCCAGCAGCTTGGGACAACGGGGGAGACAGGCTTTCTTT.

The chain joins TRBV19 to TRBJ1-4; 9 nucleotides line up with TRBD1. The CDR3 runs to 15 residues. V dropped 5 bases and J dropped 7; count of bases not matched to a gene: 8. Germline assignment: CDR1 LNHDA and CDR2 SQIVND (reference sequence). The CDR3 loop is CASSLATGGSEKLFF. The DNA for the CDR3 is TGTGCCAGTAGTTTAGCGACAGGGGGAAGTGAAAAACTGTTTTTT.

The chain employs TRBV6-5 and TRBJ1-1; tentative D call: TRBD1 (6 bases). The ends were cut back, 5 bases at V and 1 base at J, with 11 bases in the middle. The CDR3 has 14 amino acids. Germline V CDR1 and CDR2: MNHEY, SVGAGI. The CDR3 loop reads CASSLGQSNTEAFF. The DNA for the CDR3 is TGTGCCAGCAGTCTTGGACAGTCGAACACTGAAGCTTTCTTT.

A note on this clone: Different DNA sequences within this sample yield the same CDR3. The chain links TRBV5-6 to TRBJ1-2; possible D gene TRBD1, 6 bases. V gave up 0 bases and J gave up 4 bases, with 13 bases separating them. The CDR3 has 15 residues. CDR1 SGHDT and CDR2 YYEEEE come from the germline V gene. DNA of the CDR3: TGTGCCAGCAGCTTGGCCGGCAGGGGTGGCTATGGCTACACCTTC. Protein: CASSLAGRGGYGYTF.

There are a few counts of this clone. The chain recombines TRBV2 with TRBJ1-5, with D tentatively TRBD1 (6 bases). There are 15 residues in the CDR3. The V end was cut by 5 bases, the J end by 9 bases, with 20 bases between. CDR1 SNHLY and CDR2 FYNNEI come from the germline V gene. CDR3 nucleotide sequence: TGTGCCAGCAGTTCTATTGCGACAGGCCAAGGGCCCCAGCATTTT. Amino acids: CASSSIATGQGPQHF.

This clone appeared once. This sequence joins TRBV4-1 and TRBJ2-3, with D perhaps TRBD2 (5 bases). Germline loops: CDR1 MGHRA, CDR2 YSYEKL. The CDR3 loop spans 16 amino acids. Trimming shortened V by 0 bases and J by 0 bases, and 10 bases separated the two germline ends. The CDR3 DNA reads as TGCGCCAGCAGCCAAGACACTAGGGATAGCACAGATACGCAGTATTTT. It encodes CASSQDTRDSTDTQYF.

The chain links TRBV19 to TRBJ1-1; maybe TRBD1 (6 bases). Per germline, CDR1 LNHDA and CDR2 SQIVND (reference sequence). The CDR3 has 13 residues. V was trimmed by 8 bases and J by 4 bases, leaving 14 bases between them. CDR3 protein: CASGKDRLTEAFF. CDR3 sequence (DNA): TGTGCCAGTGGTAAGGACAGACTCACTGAAGCTTTCTTT.

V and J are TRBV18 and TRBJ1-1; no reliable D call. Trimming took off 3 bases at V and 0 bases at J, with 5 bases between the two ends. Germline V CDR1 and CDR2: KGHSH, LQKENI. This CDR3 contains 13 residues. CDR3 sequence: CASSPKMNTEAFF. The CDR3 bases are TGTGCCAGCTCACCCAAAATGAACACTGAAGCTTTCTTT.

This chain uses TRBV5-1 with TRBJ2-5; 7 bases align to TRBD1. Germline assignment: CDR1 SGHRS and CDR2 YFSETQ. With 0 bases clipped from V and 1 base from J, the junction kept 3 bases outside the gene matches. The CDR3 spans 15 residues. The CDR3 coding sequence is TGCGCCAGCAGCTTGGAGGGGGCGATCCAAGAGACCCAGTACTTC. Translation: CASSLEGAIQETQYF.

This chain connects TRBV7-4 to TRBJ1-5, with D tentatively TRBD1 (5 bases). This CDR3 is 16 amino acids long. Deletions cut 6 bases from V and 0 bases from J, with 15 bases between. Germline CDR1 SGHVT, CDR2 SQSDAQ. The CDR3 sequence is CASRATGEYSNQPQHF. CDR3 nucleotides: TGTGCCAGCAGGGCTACGGGGGAGTATAGCAATCAGCCCCAGCATTTT.

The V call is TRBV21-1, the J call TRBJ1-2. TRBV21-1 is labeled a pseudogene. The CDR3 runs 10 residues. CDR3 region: CAVRAFGYTF. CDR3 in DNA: TGTGCCGTCCGAGCTTTTGGCTACACCTTC.

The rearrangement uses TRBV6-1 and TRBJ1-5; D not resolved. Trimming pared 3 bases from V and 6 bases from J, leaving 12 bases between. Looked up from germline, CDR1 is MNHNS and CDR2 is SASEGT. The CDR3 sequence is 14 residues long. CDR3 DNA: TGTGCCAGCAGTGAGGTGATGACACGTCAGCCCCAGCATTTT. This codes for CASSEVMTRQPQHF.

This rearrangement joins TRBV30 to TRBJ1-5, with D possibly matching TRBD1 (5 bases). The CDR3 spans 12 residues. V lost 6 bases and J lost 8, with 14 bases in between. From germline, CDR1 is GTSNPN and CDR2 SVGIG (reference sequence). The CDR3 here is CACHHPGEPQHF. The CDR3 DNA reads TGTGCCTGTCATCATCCGGGGGAGCCCCAGCATTTT.

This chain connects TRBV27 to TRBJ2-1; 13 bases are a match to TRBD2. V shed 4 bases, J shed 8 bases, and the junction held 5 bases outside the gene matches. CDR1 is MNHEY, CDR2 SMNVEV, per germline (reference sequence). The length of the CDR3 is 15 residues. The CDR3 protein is CASSSGTSGNHEQFF. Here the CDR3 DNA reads TGTGCCAGCAGTTCCGGGACTAGCGGGAACCATGAGCAGTTCTTC.

The CDR3 loop reads CASSQSPPGGDSGNTIYF. The CDR3 DNA follows: TGCGCCAGCAGCCAAAGCCCCCCGGGGGGAGACTCTGGAAACACCATATATTTT. The chain combines TRBV4-1 with TRBJ1-3, with a tentative D call TRBD1 (5 bases). V lost 2 bases to trimming and J lost 0 bases, with 17 bases between them. The CDR3 is made up of 18 amino acids. CDR1 and CDR2 from the germline V gene are MGHRA and YSYEKL.

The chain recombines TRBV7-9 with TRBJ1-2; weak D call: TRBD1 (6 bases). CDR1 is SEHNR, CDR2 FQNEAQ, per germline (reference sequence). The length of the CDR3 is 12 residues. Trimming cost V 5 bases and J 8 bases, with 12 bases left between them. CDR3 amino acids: CASSPGALGYTF. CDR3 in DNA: TGTGCCAGCAGCCCAGGGGCTTTGGGCTACACCTTC. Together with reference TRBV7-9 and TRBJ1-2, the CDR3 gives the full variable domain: DTGVSQNPRHKITKRGQNVTFRCDPISEHNRLYWYRQTLGQGPEFLTYFQNEAQLEKSRLLSDRFSAERPKGSFSTLEIQRTEQGDSAMYLCASSPGALGYTFGSGTRLTVV.

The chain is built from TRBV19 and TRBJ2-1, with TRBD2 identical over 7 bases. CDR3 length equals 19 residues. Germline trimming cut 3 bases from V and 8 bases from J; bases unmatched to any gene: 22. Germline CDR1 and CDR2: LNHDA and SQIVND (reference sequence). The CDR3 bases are TGTGCCAGTAGTATCGTCTTGGTGGTCGGCGTGGGAGGGCGGGATGAGCAGTTCTTC. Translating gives CASSIVLVVGVGGRDEQFF.

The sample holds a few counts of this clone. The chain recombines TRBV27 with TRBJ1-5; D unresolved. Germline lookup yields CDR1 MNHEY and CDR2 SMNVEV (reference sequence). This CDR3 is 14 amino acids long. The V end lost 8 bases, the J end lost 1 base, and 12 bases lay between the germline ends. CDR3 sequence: CASGRERSNQPQHF. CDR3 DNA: TGTGCCAGCGGTCGGGAGCGAAGCAATCAGCCCCAGCATTTT.

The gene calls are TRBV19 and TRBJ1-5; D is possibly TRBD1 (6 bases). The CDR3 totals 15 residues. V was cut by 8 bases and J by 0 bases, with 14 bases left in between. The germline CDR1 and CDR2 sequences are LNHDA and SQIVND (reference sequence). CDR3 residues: CASRRGRDSNQPQHF. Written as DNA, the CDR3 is TGTGCCAGTCGCAGGGGAAGGGATAGCAATCAGCCCCAGCATTTT.